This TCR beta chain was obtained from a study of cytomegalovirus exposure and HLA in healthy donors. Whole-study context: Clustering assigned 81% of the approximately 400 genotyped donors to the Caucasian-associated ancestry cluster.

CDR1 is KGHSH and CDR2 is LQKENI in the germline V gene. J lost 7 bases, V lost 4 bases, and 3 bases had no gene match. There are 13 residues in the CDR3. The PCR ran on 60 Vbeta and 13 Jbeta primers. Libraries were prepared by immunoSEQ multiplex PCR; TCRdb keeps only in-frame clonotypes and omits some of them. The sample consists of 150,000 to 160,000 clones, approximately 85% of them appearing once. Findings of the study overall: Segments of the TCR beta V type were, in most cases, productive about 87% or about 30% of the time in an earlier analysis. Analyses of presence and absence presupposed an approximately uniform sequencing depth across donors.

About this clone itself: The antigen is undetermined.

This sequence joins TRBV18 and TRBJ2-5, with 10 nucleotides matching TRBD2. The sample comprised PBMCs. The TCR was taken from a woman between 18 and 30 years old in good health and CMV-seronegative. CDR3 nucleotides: TGTGCCAGCTCACTGGGGACTAGCGCGACCCAGTACTTC. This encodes CASSLGTSATQYF.